This T cell receptor (beta chain) was captured by sequencing in a study of untreated major depressive disorder. Findings and caveats of the study: TRBV25-01 and TRBV02-01 followed the flow pattern without significance.

Germline V gives CDR1 SGDLS, CDR2 YYNGEE. This CDR3 is 15 amino acids long. Between the trimmed V and J ends, which lost 0 bases and 7 bases, there was a span of 14 bases. Produced via immunoSEQ multiplex PCR; TCRdb's table is partial and in-frame only. The sample has 20,000 or so clones; over 75% are singletons. About this clone itself: Its target is not known.

Sequencing input: CD4+ T cells from PBMCs. This sequence originates from a woman in her 30s in good health. V is TRBV9 and J is TRBJ2-1, with D possibly being TRBD2 (6 bases). In nucleotides, the CDR3 is TGTGCCAGCAGCGTAGACCAACCGGGGGTGAATGAGCAGTTCTTC. This translates into CASSVDQPGVNEQFF.